This section outlines one T cell receptor beta chain sequence together with its context. This clone was detected many times. The antigen this receptor binds is unknown. No base quality values were provided; no much bigger clone lies one nucleotide off. TCRbeta CDR3 regions were amplified from genomic DNA by means of the immunoSEQ Assay, a bias-controlled multiplex PCR. Under the source paper's analysis protocol: The number of nucleated cells in each sample was estimated from the amplification of reference gene primers within the assay. To quantify the absolute abundance of each unique TCRbeta CDR3 rearrangement, sequence reads were collapsed and filtered. For each sample, productive Simpson clonality was calculated as the square root of Simpson's diversity index across productive rearrangements. Entries here come from immuneACCESS through TCRdb and include only in-frame sequences with V and J called. Some clones fail to appear in such tables; in the studies checked, an unresolved V gene covers under half of the shortfall, and the cause of the remainder is unknown. The DNA gave D and trimming, while V, J and clone size come from that table. For this sample there are approximately 74,000 clones; around 80% appear just once. Together, the top ten hold about 2.5% of the sample.

Each collaborating institution followed its own protocols to collect whole blood in K2EDTA tubes. For TCRbeta analysis, collaborators shipped samples in one of three forms: frozen whole blood, isolated PBMCs, or DNA extracted from either of those sample types. This sample was included in a study of blood T cell repertoires in COVID-19 (TCRdb year 2020). The study in broad terms: Samples covering the acute and convalescent phases of COVID-19 were provided by collaborators in the United States, Italy and Spain. The material from the prospective study consisted of cDNA or gDNA derived from T cells, B-cell-depleted T cells, or PBMCs. Subjects who had been exposed to COVID-19, were actively infected with it, or had recovered from it provided the deeply sampled blood TCRbeta repertoires that made up the dataset. The repertoires were released in a freely available public database intended as a resource for research on the immune response to SARS-CoV-2. The samples were drawn from the first 160 participants of the ongoing ImmuneRACE study and from over a thousand subjects provided by 6 global collaborators. Sample metadata almost always included a de-identified subject ID, COVID-19 status, age in years and sex. HLA class I and class II types, where available, came from metadata supplied by the sample provider rather than from assay-based typing.

Summary of the overall study and its limitations: How much clinical and demographic metadata was included differed by source and by participant, and the metadata was provided uncurated.

From the cysteine up to the phenylalanine, the CDR3 has a length of 13 residues. Only CDR3 DNA is held: 39 bases, read in frame from base 1. Trimmed from V: 4 bases; trimmed from J: 8 bases; junction bases lacking a gene match: 5. According to the germline V gene (reference sequence), CDR1 reads GTSNPN and CDR2 reads SVGIG. The TCR comes from a man older than 75 with active or convalescent COVID-19. The V and J genes are TRBV30 and TRBJ1-4; TRBD1 agrees with 9 junctional bases. Sequenced material: peripheral blood. CDR3 reads: CAWNLDRGEKLFF. The DNA sequence is as follows: TGTGCCTGGAATTTGGACAGGGGCGAAAAACTGTTTTTT. Beyond the CDR3, the reference TRBV30 and TRBJ1-4 genes provide the residues; the full variable domain reads: SQTIHQWPATLVQPVGSPLSLECTVEGTSNPNLYWYRQAAGRGLQLLFYSVGIGQISSEVPQNLSASRPQDRQFILSSKKLLLSDSGFYLCAWNLDRGEKLFFGSGTQLSVL.